This T cell receptor (beta chain) came from a study of regulatory T cells in long-lasting Graves disease. Study-level points and caveats: Persistent-disease Graves' patients showed less TCR diversity than new cases.

The CDR3 length is 12 residues. The V end lost 0 bases, the J end lost 6 bases, and 5 bases lay between the germline ends. Germline CDR1 and CDR2: MNHNS and SASEGT. CDR3-region Arm-PCR and iRepertoire HTBI primers produced the TCR beta libraries. TCRdb recomputed calls from the multiplex PCR reads with MiXCR, one row per CDR3 protein. The sample comprises approximately 390,000 distinct CDR3 sequences, under 20% of which are singletons, and 20% rests with the top ten. This clonotype appeared many times. The antigen remains unidentified. Stated time point: newly diagnosed GD, antithyroid drugs for less than 3 months. PBMCs were the source of the RNA used for TCR sequencing. A further study also used this sample, focusing on T cells in Graves' hyperthyroidism and ophthalmopathy. That work states: Criteria for exclusion of patients were uncontrolled infection, other autoimmune disease, pregnancy or lactation. Onset of ophthalmopathy came a median 6.5 months after the model predicted it.

The source material was peripheral blood mononuclear cells (PBMCs), sampled at new diagnosis, from a patient treated with antithyroid drugs. The clonotype originates from a woman in her late teens or twenties with Graves disease. This chain links TRBV6-1 with TRBJ1-2, with D hard to call. The CDR3 loop is CASSEALNGYTF. CDR3 nucleotides: TGTGCCAGCAGTGAAGCCCTAAATGGCTACACCTTC.